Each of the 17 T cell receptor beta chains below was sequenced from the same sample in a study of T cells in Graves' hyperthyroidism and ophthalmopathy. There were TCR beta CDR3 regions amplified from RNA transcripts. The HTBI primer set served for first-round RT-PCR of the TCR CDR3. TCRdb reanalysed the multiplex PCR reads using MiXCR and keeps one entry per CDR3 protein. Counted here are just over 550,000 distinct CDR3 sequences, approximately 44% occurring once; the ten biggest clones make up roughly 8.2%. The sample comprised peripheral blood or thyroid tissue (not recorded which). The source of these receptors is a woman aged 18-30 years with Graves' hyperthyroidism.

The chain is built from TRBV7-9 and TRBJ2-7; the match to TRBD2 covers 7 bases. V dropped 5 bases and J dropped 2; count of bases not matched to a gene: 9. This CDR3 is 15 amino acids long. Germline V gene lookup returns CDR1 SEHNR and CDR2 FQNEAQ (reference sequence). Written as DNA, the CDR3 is TGTGCCAGCAGCCTAGAGCGGGGTTACCCCTACGAGCAGTACTTC. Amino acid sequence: CASSLERGYPYEQYF. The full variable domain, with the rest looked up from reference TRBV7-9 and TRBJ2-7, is DTGVSQNPRHKITKRGQNVTFRCDPISEHNRLYWYRQTLGQGPEFLTYFQNEAQLEKSRLLSDRFSAERPKGSFSTLEIQRTEQGDSAMYLCASSLERGYPYEQYFGPGTRLTVT.

CDR3 sequence (DNA): TGTGCCACCAGCAAGGTGGGAGAGGGAGAGACCCAGTACTTC. It specifies CATSKVGEGETQYF. The gene calls are TRBV15 and TRBJ2-5, with a tentative D call TRBD2 (5 bases). Trimming left V 4 bases short and J 4 bases short, with 13 bases between. CDR3 size: 14 residues. CDR1 is LNHNV and CDR2 is YYDKDF in the germline V gene (reference sequence).

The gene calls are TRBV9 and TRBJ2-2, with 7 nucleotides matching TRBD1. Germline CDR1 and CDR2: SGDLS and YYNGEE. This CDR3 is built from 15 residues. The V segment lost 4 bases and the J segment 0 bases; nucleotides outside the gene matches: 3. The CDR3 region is CASSLGQSNTGELFF. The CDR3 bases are TGTGCCAGCAGCCTGGGACAGTCGAACACCGGGGAGCTGTTTTTT.

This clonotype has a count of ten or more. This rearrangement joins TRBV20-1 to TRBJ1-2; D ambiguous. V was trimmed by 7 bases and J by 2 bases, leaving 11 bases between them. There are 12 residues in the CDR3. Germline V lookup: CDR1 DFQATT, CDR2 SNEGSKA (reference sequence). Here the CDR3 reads CSGTDGNYGYTF. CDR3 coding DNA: TGCAGTGGGACGGACGGGAACTATGGCTACACCTTC.

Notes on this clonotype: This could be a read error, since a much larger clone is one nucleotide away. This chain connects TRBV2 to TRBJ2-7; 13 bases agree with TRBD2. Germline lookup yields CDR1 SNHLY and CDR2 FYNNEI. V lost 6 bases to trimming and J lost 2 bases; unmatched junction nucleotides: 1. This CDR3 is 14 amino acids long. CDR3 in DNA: TGTGCCAGCAGAGGGACTAGCGGGGCCTACGAGCAGTACTTC. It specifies CASRGTSGAYEQYF.

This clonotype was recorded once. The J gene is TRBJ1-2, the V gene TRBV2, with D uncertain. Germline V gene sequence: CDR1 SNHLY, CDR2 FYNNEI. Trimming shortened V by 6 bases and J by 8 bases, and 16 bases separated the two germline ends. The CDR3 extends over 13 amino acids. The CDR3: CASRDGPRGGYTF. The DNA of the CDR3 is TGTGCCAGCAGAGATGGGCCGCGGGGAGGCTACACCTTC.

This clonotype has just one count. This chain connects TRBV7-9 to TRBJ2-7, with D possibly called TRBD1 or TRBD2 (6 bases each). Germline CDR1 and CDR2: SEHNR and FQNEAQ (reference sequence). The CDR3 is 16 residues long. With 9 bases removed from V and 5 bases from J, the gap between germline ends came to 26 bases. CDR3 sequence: CASSIGRLGGSHEQYF. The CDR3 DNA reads TGTGCCAGTAGTATAGGGCGACTAGGGGGATCCCACGAGCAGTACTTC.

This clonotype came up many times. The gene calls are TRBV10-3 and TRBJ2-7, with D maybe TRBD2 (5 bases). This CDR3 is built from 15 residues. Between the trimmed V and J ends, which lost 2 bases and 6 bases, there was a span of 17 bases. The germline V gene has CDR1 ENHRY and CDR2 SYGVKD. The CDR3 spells CAISEGFEDSGEQYF. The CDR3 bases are TGTGCCATCAGTGAGGGCTTTGAGGACTCGGGCGAGCAGTACTTC.

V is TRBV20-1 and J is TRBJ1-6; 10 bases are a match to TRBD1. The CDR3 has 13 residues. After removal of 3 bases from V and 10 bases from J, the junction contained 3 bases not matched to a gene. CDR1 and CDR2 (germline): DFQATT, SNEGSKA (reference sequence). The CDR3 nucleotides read TGCAGTGCTAGCCGGACAGGGGGATCACCCCTCCACTTT. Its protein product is CSASRTGGSPLHF.

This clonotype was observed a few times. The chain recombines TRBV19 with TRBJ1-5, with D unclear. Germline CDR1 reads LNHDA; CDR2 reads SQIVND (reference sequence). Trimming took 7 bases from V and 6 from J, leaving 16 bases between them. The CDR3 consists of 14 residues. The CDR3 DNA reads TGTGCCAGTAATGACCCCCCGGGCATTCAGCCCCAGCATTTT. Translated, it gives CASNDPPGIQPQHF.

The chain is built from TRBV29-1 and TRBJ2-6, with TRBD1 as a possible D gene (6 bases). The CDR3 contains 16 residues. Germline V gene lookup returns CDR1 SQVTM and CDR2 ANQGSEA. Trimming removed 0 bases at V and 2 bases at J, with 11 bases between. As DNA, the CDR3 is TGCAGCGTTGAAGACCCGGACAGCCCTGGGGCCAACGTCCTGACTTTC. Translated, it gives CSVEDPDSPGANVLTF.

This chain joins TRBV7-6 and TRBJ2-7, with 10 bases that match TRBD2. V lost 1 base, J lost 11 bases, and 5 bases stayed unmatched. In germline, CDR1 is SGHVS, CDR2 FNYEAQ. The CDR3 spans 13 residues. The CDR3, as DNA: TGTGCCAGCAGCTTAGAGCCCCTAGCGGGAGAGTACTTC. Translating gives CASSLEPLAGEYF.

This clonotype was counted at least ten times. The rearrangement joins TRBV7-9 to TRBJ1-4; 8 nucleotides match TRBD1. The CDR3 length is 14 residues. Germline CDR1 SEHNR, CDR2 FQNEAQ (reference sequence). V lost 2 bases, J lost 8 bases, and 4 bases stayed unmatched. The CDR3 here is CASSLQGAKEKLFF. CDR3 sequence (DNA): TGTGCCAGCAGCTTACAGGGGGCGAAAGAAAAACTGTTTTTT.

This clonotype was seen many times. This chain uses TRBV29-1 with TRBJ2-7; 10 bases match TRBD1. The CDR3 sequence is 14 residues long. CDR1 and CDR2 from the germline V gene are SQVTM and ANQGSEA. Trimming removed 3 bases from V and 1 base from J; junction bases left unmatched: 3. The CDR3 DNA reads TGCAGCGTTGAGACGGGACAGGGGTCCTACGAGCAGTACTTC. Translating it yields CSVETGQGSYEQYF.

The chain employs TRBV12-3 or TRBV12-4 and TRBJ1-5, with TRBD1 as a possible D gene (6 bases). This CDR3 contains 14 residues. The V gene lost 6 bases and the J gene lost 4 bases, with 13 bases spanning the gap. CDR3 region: CASRPGQRNQPQHF. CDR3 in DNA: TGTGCCAGCAGACCGGGACAAAGAAATCAGCCCCAGCATTTT.

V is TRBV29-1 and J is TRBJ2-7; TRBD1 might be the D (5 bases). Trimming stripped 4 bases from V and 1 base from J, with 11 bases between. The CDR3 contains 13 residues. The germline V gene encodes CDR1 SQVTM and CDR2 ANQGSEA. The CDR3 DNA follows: TGCAGCGTTGGGACACCTAGGTCCTACGAGCAGTACTTC. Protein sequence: CSVGTPRSYEQYF.

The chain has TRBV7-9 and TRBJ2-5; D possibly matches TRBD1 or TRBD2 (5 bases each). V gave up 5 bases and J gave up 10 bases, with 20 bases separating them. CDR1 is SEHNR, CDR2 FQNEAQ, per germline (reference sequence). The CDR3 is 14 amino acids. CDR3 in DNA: TGTGCCAGCAGCGCTGCCGGGACCGACCCTGGCCAGTACTTC. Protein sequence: CASSAAGTDPGQYF.